One sample yielded the 20 T cell receptor beta chains listed below, sequenced in a study of blood T cell repertoires in COVID-19. Assay: immunoSEQ multiplex PCR; the TCRdb copy retains only in-frame clones and omits some. This table has 230,000 or so clones, roughly 89% appearing once. The sequenced material came from peripheral blood. These receptor sequences come from a woman in her sixties with COVID-19, enrolled during active disease.

The chain employs TRBV7-2 and TRBJ1-5, with a weak D call TRBD1 (6 bases). The ends were cut back, 1 base at V and 0 bases at J, with 13 bases in the middle. CDR3 size: 17 residues. CDR1 and CDR2 (germline): SGHTA, FQGNSA. The CDR3 DNA sequence: TGTGCCAGCAGCTTAGTTGGCAGGGGTCATAGCAATCAGCCCCAGCATTTT. This codes for CASSLVGRGHSNQPQHF.

This clone is a singleton in its sample. V usage is TRBV19 and J usage is TRBJ1-4; D is unclear. The germline V gene encodes CDR1 LNHDA and CDR2 SQIVND (reference sequence). Trimming left V 4 bases short and J 0 bases short, with 6 bases between. The CDR3 extends over 14 amino acids. CDR3 DNA sequence: TGTGCCAGTAGTACCCTAACAACTAATGAAAAACTGTTTTTT. Its protein product is CASSTLTTNEKLFF. The variable domain in full, completed from reference TRBV19 and TRBJ1-4, reads DGGITQSPKYLFRKEGQNVTLSCEQNLNHDAMYWYRQDPGQGLRLIYYSQIVNDFQKGDIAEGYSVSREKKESFPLTVTSAQKNPTAFYLCASSTLTTNEKLFFGSGTQLSVL.

V usage is TRBV19 and J usage is TRBJ1-1; D may be TRBD1 (6 bases). V was clipped by 6 bases and J by 1 base, with 9 bases between them. The germline V gene has CDR1 LNHDA and CDR2 SQIVND (reference sequence). The CDR3 totals 13 residues. In DNA form, the CDR3 reads TGTGCCAGTAGGTTGGGACAGAACACTGAAGCTTTCTTT. Translation: CASRLGQNTEAFF.

The V gene is TRBV12-5, the J gene TRBJ2-3, with 11 bases aligning to TRBD2. The V gene end was trimmed by 2 bases and the J gene end by 3 bases; junction bases not matched to a gene: 1. The CDR3 runs 15 residues. Germline V gives CDR1 LGHNT, CDR2 FRNRAP. In nucleotides, the CDR3 is TGTGCTAGTGGTTTGACTAGCGGGGGAACAGATACGCAGTATTTT. Translation gives CASGLTSGGTDTQYF.

The chain uses TRBV7-9 and TRBJ2-1; D is possibly TRBD1 (5 bases). V was cut by 3 bases and J by 7 bases, with 7 bases left in between. The CDR3 totals 12 residues. Germline values: CDR1 SEHNR, CDR2 FQNEAQ (reference sequence). In nucleotides, the CDR3 is TGTGCCAGCAGCTTGCAGGGAAATGAGCAGTTCTTC. Translated: CASSLQGNEQFF.

This clone was detected only once. The chain employs TRBV11-2 and TRBJ1-1; D unresolved. The V gene lost 6 bases and the J gene lost 5 bases, with 16 bases spanning the gap. This CDR3 has 14 residues. Looked up from germline, CDR1 is SGHAT and CDR2 is FQNNGV. The CDR3 sequence: CASSYVGGSTEAFF. The CDR3 DNA is TGTGCCAGCAGTTACGTGGGAGGGAGTACTGAAGCTTTCTTT.

The chain is built from TRBV5-1 and TRBJ1-1, with D possibly being TRBD1 (5 bases). The CDR3 is 14 amino acids. The germline V gene has CDR1 SGHRS and CDR2 YFSETQ. Between the trimmed V and J ends, which lost 5 bases and 0 bases, there was a span of 11 bases. CDR3 in amino acids: CASSPDTLNTEAFF. CDR3 DNA sequence: TGCGCCAGCAGTCCGGACACATTGAACACTGAAGCTTTCTTT.

The V gene is TRBV2, the J gene TRBJ2-7; tentative D call: TRBD1 (6 bases). The germline gives CDR1 SNHLY, CDR2 FYNNEI. V lost 6 bases and J 7 bases, leaving 16 bases between the germline ends. This CDR3 region has 13 residues. CDR3 nucleotide sequence: TGTGCCAGCAGGGCAACACAGGGTCTGGAGCAGTACTTC. This encodes CASRATQGLEQYF.

The V call is TRBV5-1, the J call TRBJ2-7; weak D call: TRBD1 (6 bases). Trimming removed 9 bases from V and 3 bases from J, with 19 bases in between. Germline V gene data show CDR1 as SGHRS and CDR2 as YFSETQ. The CDR3 is 14 residues long. Here the CDR3 reads CATGTGPDHYEQYF. The CDR3 DNA is TGCGCCACCGGAACAGGGCCCGACCACTACGAGCAGTACTTC. Combining the CDR3 with reference TRBV5-1 and TRBJ2-7 gives the whole variable domain KAGVTQTPRYLIKTRGQQVTLSCSPISGHRSVSWYQQTPGQGLQFLFEYFSETQRNKGNFPGRFSGRQFSNSRSEMNVSTLELGDSALYLCATGTGPDHYEQYFGPGTRLTVT.

The V and J genes are TRBV3-1 (or the pseudogene TRBV3-2) and TRBJ1-1; unclear D gene. Germline V gives CDR1 LGHDT, CDR2 YNNKEL (reference sequence). The V gene lost 3 bases and the J gene lost 5 bases, with 13 bases spanning the gap. This CDR3 spans 14 amino acids. The CDR3 is CASSQGMGRTEAFF. The CDR3 DNA reads as TGTGCCAGCAGCCAGGGAATGGGGAGGACTGAAGCTTTCTTT.

This clone was counted once. The chain carries TRBV6-5 and TRBJ2-5, with D perhaps matching TRBD1 (6 bases). V was clipped by 5 bases and J by 2 bases, with 12 bases between them. The CDR3 covers 14 residues. Germline assignment: CDR1 MNHEY and CDR2 SVGAGI. The CDR3 spells CASSRDTAQETQYF. The CDR3 DNA reads TGTGCCAGCAGTCGGGACACCGCACAAGAGACCCAGTACTTC.

The rearrangement uses TRBV7-9 and TRBJ1-2; D remains unclear. Germline V CDR1 and CDR2: SEHNR, FQNEAQ (reference sequence). This CDR3 region has 12 residues. V was trimmed by 5 bases and J by 8 bases, leaving 12 bases between them. DNA for the CDR3: TGTGCCAGCAGCCCCGATCGGTGGGGCTACACCTTC. Encoded protein: CASSPDRWGYTF.

On this clone: The same CDR3 is also encoded by other DNA sequences in this sample. V usage is TRBV19 and J usage is TRBJ2-7; 7 nucleotides align to TRBD1. After removal of 5 bases from V and 4 bases from J, the junction contained 8 bases not matched to a gene. Germline V gene data show CDR1 as LNHDA and CDR2 as SQIVND (reference sequence). This CDR3 is built from 14 residues. CDR3 DNA: TGTGCCAGTAGTTCCCAGGGGGTTGGTTACGAGCAGTACTTC. This gives the protein CASSSQGVGYEQYF.

The chain is built from TRBV6-5 and TRBJ2-3; TRBD2 matches at 11 bases. The J segment lost 5 bases and the V segment lost 6 bases, leaving 7 bases of the junction unmatched. Looked up from germline, CDR1 is MNHEY and CDR2 is SVGAGI. The CDR3 extends over 15 amino acids. The CDR3: CASSVTSGAKDTQYF. The CDR3 region has the DNA TGTGCCAGCAGCGTGACTAGCGGGGCTAAAGATACGCAGTATTTT.

For this clone: One junction end disagrees with the germline gene, perhaps due to a read error. The V call is TRBV11-3, the J call TRBJ2-4; TRBD2 matches at 11 bases. Germline CDR1 reads SGHNT; CDR2 reads YENEEA. This CDR3 has 14 residues. CDR3 DNA sequence: TGTGCCAGCAACTTAGCGGGGGGGCAAAACATTCAGTACTTC. It is translated as CASNLAGGQNIQYF. Full variable domain (remainder filled in from reference TRBV11-3 and TRBJ2-4): EAGVVQSPRYKIIEKKQPVAFWCNPISGHNTLYWYLQNLGQGPELLIRYENEEAVDDSQLPKDRFSAERLKGVDSTLKIQPAELGDSAVYLCASNLAGGQNIQYFGAGTRLSVL.

The V gene is TRBV5-4, the J gene TRBJ2-7; a weak D match, TRBD2 (5 bases). Trimming pared 5 bases from V and 2 bases from J, leaving 20 bases between. The CDR3 runs to 16 residues. The germline V gene has CDR1 SGHNT and CDR2 YYREEE (reference sequence). The CDR3 is CASSRSSLTGTYEQYF. DNA for the CDR3: TGTGCCAGCAGTCGCTCCTCGCTGACGGGGACCTACGAGCAGTACTTC. Drawing the rest from reference TRBV5-4 and TRBJ2-7, the complete variable domain is ETGVTQSPTHLIKTRGQQVTLRCSSQSGHNTVSWYQQALGQGPQFIFQYYREEENGRGNFPPRFSGLQFPNYSSELNVNALELDDSALYLCASSRSSLTGTYEQYFGPGTRLTVT.

This rearrangement joins TRBV18 to TRBJ1-1; D perhaps matches TRBD1 (6 bases). The V and J ends lost 5 bases and 2 bases respectively, with 15 bases between them. This CDR3 is built from 15 residues. Per the germline V gene, CDR1 is KGHSH and CDR2 is LQKENI. The CDR3 loop is CASSLGTSLNTEAFF. The CDR3 DNA sequence: TGTGCCAGCTCATTAGGGACAAGCCTTAACACTGAAGCTTTCTTT.

The chain joins TRBV6-5 to TRBJ1-2; unclear D gene. From germline, CDR1 is MNHEY and CDR2 SVGAGI. The CDR3 is 15 residues long. V gave up 2 bases and J gave up 6 bases, with 16 bases separating them. The CDR3 reads CASSYLPGGRDGYTF. The CDR3 DNA reads TGTGCCAGCAGTTACCTCCCCGGCGGGCGCGATGGCTACACCTTC.

This sequence joins TRBV19 and TRBJ1-5, with D tentatively TRBD1 (5 bases). The germline V and J ends were trimmed by 1 base and 1 base, with 8 bases remaining between them. The germline gives CDR1 LNHDA, CDR2 SQIVND (reference sequence). The CDR3 length is 15 residues. The CDR3 coding sequence is TGTGCCAGTAGTATAGGCAGGGCCAGCAATCAGCCCCAGCATTTT. Its translation: CASSIGRASNQPQHF. The full variable domain, its missing parts supplied by reference TRBV19 and TRBJ1-5, is DGGITQSPKYLFRKEGQNVTLSCEQNLNHDAMYWYRQDPGQGLRLIYYSQIVNDFQKGDIAEGYSVSREKKESFPLTVTSAQKNPTAFYLCASSIGRASNQPQHFGDGTRLSIL.

This clone was seen only once. V usage is TRBV5-1 and J usage is TRBJ2-7; 8 bases line up with TRBD2. The CDR3 spans 15 residues. V shed 0 bases and J 5 bases; nucleotides not matched to a gene: 7. Germline CDR1 is SGHRS and CDR2 is YFSETQ. CDR3: CASSLAVSGVNEQYF. CDR3 bases: TGCGCCAGCAGCTTGGCGGTTAGCGGGGTCAACGAGCAGTACTTC. Filled out from reference TRBV5-1 and TRBJ2-7, the complete variable domain reads KAGVTQTPRYLIKTRGQQVTLSCSPISGHRSVSWYQQTPGQGLQFLFEYFSETQRNKGNFPGRFSGRQFSNSRSEMNVSTLELGDSALYLCASSLAVSGVNEQYFGPGTRLTVT.